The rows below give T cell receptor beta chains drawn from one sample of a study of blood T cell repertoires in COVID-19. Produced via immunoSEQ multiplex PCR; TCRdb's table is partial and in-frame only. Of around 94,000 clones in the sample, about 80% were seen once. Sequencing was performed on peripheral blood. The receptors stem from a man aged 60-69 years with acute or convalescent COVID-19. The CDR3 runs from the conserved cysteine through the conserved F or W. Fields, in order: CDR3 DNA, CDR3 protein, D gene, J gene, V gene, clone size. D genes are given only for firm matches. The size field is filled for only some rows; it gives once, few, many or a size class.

TGTGCCAGCAGAAAGACTAGCGCCGCTAGCACAGATACGCAGTATTTT CASRKTSAASTDTQYF TRBD2 TRBJ2-3 TRBV2 -
TGCGCCAGCAGCTGGCCGACAGGTAGGCGTGAAAAACTGTTTTTT CASSWPTGRREKLFF - TRBJ1-4 TRBV5-1 -
TGCAGCGTAAACCGACAGGGGCCCAGAGATGGCTACACCTTC CSVNRQGPRDGYTF TRBD1 TRBJ1-2 TRBV29-1 -
TGCGCCAGCAGCCAAGAATCTTTGGACAGGTTGGGGACTGAAGCTTTCTTT CASSQESLDRLGTEAFF TRBD1 TRBJ1-1 TRBV4-1 -
TGTGCCAGCGGACAGTCAAACTATAATTCACCCCTCCACTTT CASGQSNYNSPLHF - TRBJ1-6 TRBV27 -
TGCAGCGTCACAGGGGCATGGACAGATACGCAGTATTTT CSVTGAWTDTQYF TRBD1 TRBJ2-3 TRBV29-1 -
TGTGCCAGCAGCCAGGGAGGGCAGGTTAATTCACCCCTCCACTTT CASSQGGQVNSPLHF - TRBJ1-6 TRBV7-8 -
TGTGCCAGCAGCGGTACAGGGAACGAGCAGTACTTC CASSGTGNEQYF - TRBJ2-7 TRBV7-3 -
TGTGCCAGTAGTACCAAGGGAGGTCAGCCCCAGCATTTT CASSTKGGQPQHF - TRBJ1-5 TRBV19 -
TGTGCCAGCAGCCAAGATGCGGGACCCCTCCACTTT CASSQDAGPLHF - TRBJ1-6 TRBV14 -
TGTGCCAGCAGCTCTGGGGCAGTGACTAGCACAGATACGCAGTATTTT CASSSGAVTSTDTQYF - TRBJ2-3 TRBV11-1 -
TGTGCCTGGAGTATCCCCGACAGGGGATCTGGCTACACCTTC CAWSIPDRGSGYTF TRBD1 TRBJ1-2 TRBV30 -
TGTGCCAGCAGTCTTCAGGGAATTGGAAACACCATATATTTT CASSLQGIGNTIYF - TRBJ1-3 TRBV7-2 few
TGTGCCAGCAGCTCCCGACAGGGGGATGGCTACACCTTC CASSSRQGDGYTF TRBD1 TRBJ1-2 TRBV5-6 few
TGTGCCAGCAGTTACGGGGGTGCCTATGGCTACACCTTC CASSYGGAYGYTF - TRBJ1-2 TRBV28 -
TGTGCCAGCACCATTAATGGAGAGGTTCGAGGCTACACCTTC CASTINGEVRGYTF - TRBJ1-2 TRBV2 -
TGTGCCAGCAGCCTCGACACTGAAGCTTTCTTT CASSLDTEAFF - TRBJ1-1 TRBV5-6 -
TGTGCCAGTAGTCTGGACTTCTACGAGCAGTACTTC CASSLDFYEQYF - TRBJ2-7 TRBV19 -
TGTGCCAGCAGGTGGAACGACTTGGACAATGAGCAGTTCTTC CASRWNDLDNEQFF - TRBJ2-1 TRBV9 -
TGCGCCAGCAGCCAAGAGGGGCTAAGGGACTATGGCTACACCTTC CASSQEGLRDYGYTF - TRBJ1-2 TRBV4-1 -
TGCAGCGTTGAAGATGGCCAGGGTTTTTCAGCTTTCTTT CSVEDGQGFSAFF - TRBJ1-1 TRBV29-1 -
TGTGCCAGCAGCGCCACGACCGGGACAGGGGGATGGAACACTGAAGCTTTCTTT CASSATTGTGGWNTEAFF TRBD1 TRBJ1-1 TRBV7-2 few
TGCGCCAGCAGACAGGGGGCATACGAGCAGTACTTC CASRQGAYEQYF TRBD1 TRBJ2-7 TRBV5-1 -
TGTGCCAGCAGCGACTACAAGCAGGGGAACTATGGCTACACCTTC CASSDYKQGNYGYTF - TRBJ1-2 TRBV5-4 -
TGTGCCAGCGGAGCTGTCGGACAGGGCCATATTAACTATGGCTACACCTTC CASGAVGQGHINYGYTF TRBD1 TRBJ1-2 TRBV5-6 -
TGTGCCAGCAGCCAGGGACTAAATGAGCAGTTCTTC CASSQGLNEQFF TRBD2 TRBJ2-1 TRBV14 -
TGTGCTAGTGGTTTGGTAATAACTAAGCGCCCTGGAAACACCATATATTTT CASGLVITKRPGNTIYF - TRBJ1-3 TRBV12-5 -
TGCGCCAGCAGCACGGGGACAGCTGGAAACACCATATATTTT CASSTGTAGNTIYF TRBD1 TRBJ1-3 TRBV5-1 many
TGCGCCAGCAGCCCGCGGACAGGGAGTAGGTCAGGAAACACCATATATTTT CASSPRTGSRSGNTIYF TRBD1 TRBJ1-3 TRBV5-1 once
TGCGCCAGCAGTGTCCAGCGGACAGGGGGAGAGACCCAGTACTTC CASSVQRTGGETQYF TRBD1 TRBJ2-5 TRBV10-2 -
TGTGCCAGCAGTGTTGACAGGGCTCAATTTCGGCAGTTCTTC CASSVDRAQFRQFF TRBD1 TRBJ2-1 TRBV2 -
TGTGCCAGCAGCTTAGTCCCAGGCGATGCGGGAGGCTACACCTTC CASSLVPGDAGGYTF - TRBJ1-2 TRBV5-4 -